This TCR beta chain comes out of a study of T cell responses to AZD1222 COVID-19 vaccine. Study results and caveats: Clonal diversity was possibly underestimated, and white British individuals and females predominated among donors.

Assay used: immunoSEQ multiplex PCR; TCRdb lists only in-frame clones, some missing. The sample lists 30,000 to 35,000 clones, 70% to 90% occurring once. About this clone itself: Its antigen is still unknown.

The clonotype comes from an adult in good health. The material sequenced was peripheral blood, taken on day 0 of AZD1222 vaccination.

CDR3 sequence: CASSVGGTLGNTIYF. The CDR3 coding sequence is TGTGCCAGCAGCGTAGGGGGAACACTCGGAAACACCATATATTTT. J is TRBJ1-3 and V is TRBV9, with D uncertain. This CDR3 region has 15 residues. Trimming stripped 0 bases from V and 4 bases from J, with 11 bases between. CDR1 is SGDLS and CDR2 is YYNGEE in the germline V gene.